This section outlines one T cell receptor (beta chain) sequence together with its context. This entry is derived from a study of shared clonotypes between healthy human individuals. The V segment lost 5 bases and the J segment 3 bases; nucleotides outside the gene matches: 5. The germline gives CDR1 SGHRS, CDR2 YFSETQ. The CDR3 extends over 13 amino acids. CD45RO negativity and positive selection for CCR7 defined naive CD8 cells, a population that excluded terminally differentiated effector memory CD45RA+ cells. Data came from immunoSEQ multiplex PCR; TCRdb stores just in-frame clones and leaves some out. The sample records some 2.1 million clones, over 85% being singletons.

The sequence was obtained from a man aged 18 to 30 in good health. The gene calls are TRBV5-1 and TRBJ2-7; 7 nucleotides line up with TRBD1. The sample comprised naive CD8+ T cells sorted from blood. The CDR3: CASRLGQNYEQYF. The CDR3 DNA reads TGCGCCAGCAGACTGGGACAGAACTACGAGCAGTACTTC.